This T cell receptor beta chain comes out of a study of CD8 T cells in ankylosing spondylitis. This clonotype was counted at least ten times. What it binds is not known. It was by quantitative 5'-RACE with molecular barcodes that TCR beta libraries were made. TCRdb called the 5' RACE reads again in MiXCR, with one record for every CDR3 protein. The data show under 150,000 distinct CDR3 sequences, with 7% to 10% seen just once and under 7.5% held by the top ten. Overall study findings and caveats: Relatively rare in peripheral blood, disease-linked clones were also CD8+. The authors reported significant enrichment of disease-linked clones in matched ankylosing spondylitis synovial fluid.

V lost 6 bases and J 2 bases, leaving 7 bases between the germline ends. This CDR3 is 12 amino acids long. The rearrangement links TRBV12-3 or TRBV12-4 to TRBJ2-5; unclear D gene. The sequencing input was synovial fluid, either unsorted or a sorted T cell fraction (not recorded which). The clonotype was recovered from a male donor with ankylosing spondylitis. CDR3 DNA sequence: TGTGCCAGCAGCCTGGGGCAAGAGACCCAGTACTTC. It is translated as CASSLGQETQYF.